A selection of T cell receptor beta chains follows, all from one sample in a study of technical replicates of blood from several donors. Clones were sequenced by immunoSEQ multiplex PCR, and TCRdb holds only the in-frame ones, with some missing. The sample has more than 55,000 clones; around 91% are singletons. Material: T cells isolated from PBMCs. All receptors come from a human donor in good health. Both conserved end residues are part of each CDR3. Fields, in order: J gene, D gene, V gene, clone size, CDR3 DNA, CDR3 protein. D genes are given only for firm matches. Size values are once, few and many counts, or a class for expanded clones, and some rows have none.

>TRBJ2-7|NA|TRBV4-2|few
TGTGCCAGCAGCCAAGATCAGGAAACTCCCTCCTACGAGCAGTACTTC
CASSQDQETPSYEQYF
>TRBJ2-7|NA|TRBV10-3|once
TGTGCCATCAGTGGGACAGAGGTGTCGGAGCAGTACTTC
CAISGTEVSEQYF
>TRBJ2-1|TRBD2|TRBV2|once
TGTGCCAGCAGTACTAGCGGGAGAGATGAGCAGTTCTTC
CASSTSGRDEQFF
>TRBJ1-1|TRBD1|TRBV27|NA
TGTGCCAGCAGCTCCCGCCGGGACAGGAACACTGAAGCTTTCTTT
CASSSRRDRNTEAFF
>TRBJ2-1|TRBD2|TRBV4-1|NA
TGCGCCAGCAGCCCGAGGACTAGCATGAATGAGCAGTTCTTC
CASSPRTSMNEQFF
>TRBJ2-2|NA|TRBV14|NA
TGTGCCAGCAGACTCACTAGCACCGGGGAGCTGTTTTTT
CASRLTSTGELFF
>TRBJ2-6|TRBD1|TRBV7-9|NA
TGTGCCAGCAGCTACGGGACAGGACCCGGGGCCAACGTCCTGACTTTC
CASSYGTGPGANVLTF
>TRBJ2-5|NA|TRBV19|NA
TGTGCCAGTAGTGGGGGGAGTCGGCAGACCCAGTACTTC
CASSGGSRQTQYF
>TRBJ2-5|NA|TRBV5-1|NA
TGCGCCAGCAGCAATACAGGCGAAGAGACCCAGTACTTC
CASSNTGEETQYF
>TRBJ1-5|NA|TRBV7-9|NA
TGTGCCAGCAGTCCACAGGGTCGCAATCAGCCCCAGCATTTT
CASSPQGRNQPQHF
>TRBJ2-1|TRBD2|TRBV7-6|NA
TGTGCCAGCAGCCATCGAAGCGGGAGCTCCTACAATGAGCAGTTCTTC
CASSHRSGSSYNEQFF
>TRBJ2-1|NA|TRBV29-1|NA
TGCAGCGTTATGGTTTTGGTGCCAGTACAATACAATGAGCAGTTCTTC
CSVMVLVPVQYNEQFF
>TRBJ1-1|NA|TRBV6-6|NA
TGTGCCAGCAGACTACTAAACACTGAAGCTTTCTTT
CASRLLNTEAFF
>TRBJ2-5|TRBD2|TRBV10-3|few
TGTGCCATCAGGCCTAGCGGGAGGATGTACCAAGAGACCCAGTACTTC
CAIRPSGRMYQETQYF
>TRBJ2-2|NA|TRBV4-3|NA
TGCGCCAGCAGCCGACTGACAGGAGCCCTCGTAGCCGGGGAGCTGTTTTTT
CASSRLTGALVAGELFF
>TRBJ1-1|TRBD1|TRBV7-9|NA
TGTGCCAGCAGTTCCGGGACAGGGGTAATTGGGAGTCTCACTGAAGCTTTCTTT
CASSSGTGVIGSLTEAFF
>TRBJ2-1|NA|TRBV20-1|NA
TGCAGTGCGGAGGACTCCTGGGGGCAGTTCTTC
CSAEDSWGQFF
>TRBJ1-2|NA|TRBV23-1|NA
TGCGCCAGCAGTCAATCTAACCAGGGAGGACCCGGAGGGGGCTACACCTTC
CASSQSNQGGPGGGYTF
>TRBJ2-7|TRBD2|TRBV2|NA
TGTGCCAGCAGGGGGACGGGGGGAACCTACGAGCAGTACTTC
CASRGTGGTYEQYF
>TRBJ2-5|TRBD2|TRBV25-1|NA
TGTGCCAGCAGTGGAACGGGACTAGCTGCCGAGACCCAGTACTTC
CASSGTGLAAETQYF
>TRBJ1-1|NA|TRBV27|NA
TGTGCCAGCAGTACCGACTACAGGGTGAACACTGAAGCTTTCTTT
CASSTDYRVNTEAFF
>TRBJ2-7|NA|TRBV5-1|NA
TGCGCCAGCAGCTTGGGAGGCGGGAAGATCGAGCAGTACTTC
CASSLGGGKIEQYF
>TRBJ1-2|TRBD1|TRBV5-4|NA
TGTGCCAGCAGCCAAGGACAGGGTAATAATGGCTACACCTTC
CASSQGQGNNGYTF